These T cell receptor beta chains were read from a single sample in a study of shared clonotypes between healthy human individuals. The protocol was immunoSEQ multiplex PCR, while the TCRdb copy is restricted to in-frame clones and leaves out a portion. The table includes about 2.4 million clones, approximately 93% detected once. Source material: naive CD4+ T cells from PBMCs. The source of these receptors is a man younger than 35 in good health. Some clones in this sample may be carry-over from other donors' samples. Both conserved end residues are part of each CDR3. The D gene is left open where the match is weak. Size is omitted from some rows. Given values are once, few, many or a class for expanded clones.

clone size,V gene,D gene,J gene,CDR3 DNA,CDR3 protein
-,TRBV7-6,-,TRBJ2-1,TGTGCCAGCAGCTTAGAGGCCCACTTAGCGGCGCTCCTCTACAATGAGCAGTTCTTC,CASSLEAHLAALLYNEQFF
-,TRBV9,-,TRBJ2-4,TGTGCCAGCAGCGTAGGACTAGACCGCGGCATTCAGTACTTC,CASSVGLDRGIQYF
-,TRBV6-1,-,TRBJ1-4,TGTGCCAGCAGTGAAGCGCAAGGGAACGTGGGAAAACTGTTTTTT,CASSEAQGNVGKLFF
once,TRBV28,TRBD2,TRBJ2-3,TGTGCCAGCAGATCGGGACTAGCGGGTGCTAGCACAGATACGCAGTATTTT,CASRSGLAGASTDTQYF
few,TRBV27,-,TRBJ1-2,TGTGCCAGCAGTCCCGGGGGAAACTATGGCTACACCTTC,CASSPGGNYGYTF
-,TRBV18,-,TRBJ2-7,TGTGCCAGCTCACCACTTTTTGCGTCGGGAAAGAGACCCGCGTACGAGCAGTACTTC,CASSPLFASGKRPAYEQYF
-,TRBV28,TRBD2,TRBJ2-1,TGTGCCAGCAGTCATCTAGCGGGAGACGGCTCCTACAATGAGCAGTTCTTC,CASSHLAGDGSYNEQFF
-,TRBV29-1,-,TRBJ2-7,TGCAGCGGCGAGAGGGGGGTTTCCGAGCAGTACTTC,CSGERGVSEQYF
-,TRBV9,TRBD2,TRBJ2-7,TGTGCCAGCAGCGTAGAGGGACTAGCGGGAGTGGGGGAGCAGTACTTC,CASSVEGLAGVGEQYF
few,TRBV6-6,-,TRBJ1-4,TGTGCCAGCTCCATCAGCGGGGTGATGGTCGAAAAACTGTTTTTT,CASSISGVMVEKLFF
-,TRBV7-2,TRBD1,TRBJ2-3,TGTGCCAGCAGCCGGTTTGGGGGACAGGGCAGCACAGATACGCAGTATTTT,CASSRFGGQGSTDTQYF
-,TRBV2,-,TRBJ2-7,TGTGCCAGCAGGACCTCCCGTACCTACGAGCAGTACTTC,CASRTSRTYEQYF
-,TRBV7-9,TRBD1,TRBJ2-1,TGTGCCAGCAGCTTAGAGGGAGGATCCGGGACAGGGCCCTTGGATGAGCAGTTCTTC,CASSLEGGSGTGPLDEQFF
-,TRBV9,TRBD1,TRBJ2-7,TGTGCCAGCAGCACGAGGGGACAGGCGGCCTACGAGCAGTACTTC,CASSTRGQAAYEQYF
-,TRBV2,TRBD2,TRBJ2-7,TGTGCCAGCAACCGGCGGGGGGGCAACGAGCAGTACTTC,CASNRRGGNEQYF
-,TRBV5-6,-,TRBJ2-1,TGTGCCAGCAGCTTAATGGGGGACTGGAAATACAATGAGCAGTTCTTC,CASSLMGDWKYNEQFF
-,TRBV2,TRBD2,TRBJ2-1,TGTGCCAGCAGTGAAGAGATAGCGGGGGTATACAATGAGCAGTTCTTC,CASSEEIAGVYNEQFF
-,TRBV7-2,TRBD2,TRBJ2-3,TGTGCCAGCAGCCCGAGCGGGAGATACACAGATACGCAGTATTTT,CASSPSGRYTDTQYF
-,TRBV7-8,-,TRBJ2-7,TGTGCCAGCAGCCCGGGGCTTGTGGGCAGCTCCTACGAGCAGTACTTC,CASSPGLVGSSYEQYF
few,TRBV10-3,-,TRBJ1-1,TGTGCCAGTGGGTTGATCTCAACTGAAGCTTTCTTT,CASGLISTEAFF
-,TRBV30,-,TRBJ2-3,TGTGCCTGGAGTGTTGAAGGGAGCGGAGATACGCAGTATTTT,CAWSVEGSGDTQYF
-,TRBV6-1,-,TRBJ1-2,TGTGCCAGCAGTAATAGGGGGGGGGATGGCTACACCTTC,CASSNRGGDGYTF
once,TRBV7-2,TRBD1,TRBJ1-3,TGTGCCAGCAGCTTCCGGACAGGGTCTGGAAACACCATATATTTT,CASSFRTGSGNTIYF
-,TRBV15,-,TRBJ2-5,TGTGCCACCAGCAGAGGAGGGGGAGGGCAAGAGACCCAGTACTTC,CATSRGGGGQETQYF
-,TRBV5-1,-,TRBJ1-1,TGCGCCAGCAGCTTCGGATCACAGTCGAACACTGAAGCTTTCTTT,CASSFGSQSNTEAFF
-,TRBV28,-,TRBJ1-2,TGTGCCAGCAAGTTGGGCCCGGGTCTTAACTATGGCTACACCTTC,CASKLGPGLNYGYTF
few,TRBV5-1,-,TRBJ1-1,TGCGCCAGCAGCCAAGGAGGGGGATACGAAGCTTTCTTT,CASSQGGGYEAFF
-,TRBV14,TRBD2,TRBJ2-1,TGTGCCAGCAGCCGACTAGCGGGAGAGGGGAGGAATGAGCAGTTCTTC,CASSRLAGEGRNEQFF
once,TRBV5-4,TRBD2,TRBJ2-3,TGTGCCAGCCGGACCGCGGGAGCGACAGATACGCAGTATTTT,CASRTAGATDTQYF
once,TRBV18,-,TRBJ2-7,TGTGCCAGCTCACCAGGGGCGGACTCTTGGGTGGACGAGCAGTACTTC,CASSPGADSWVDEQYF
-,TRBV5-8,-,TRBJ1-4,TGTGCCAGCAGCCACTCCGGGGGGGCAGGTGAAAAACTGTTTTTT,CASSHSGGAGEKLFF
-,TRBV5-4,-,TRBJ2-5,TGTGCCAGCAGCTTGGGGACCTCCCCAGAGACCCAGTACTTC,CASSLGTSPETQYF
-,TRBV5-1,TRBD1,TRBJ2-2,TGCGCCAGCAGCTCCGACAGGGGAGGTAACGGGGAGCTGTTTTTT,CASSSDRGGNGELFF
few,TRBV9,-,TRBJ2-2,TGTGCCAGCAGCGTAGCTACGCCAGGGCCTGGCGGGGAGCTGTTTTTT,CASSVATPGPGGELFF
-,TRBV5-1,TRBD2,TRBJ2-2,TGCGCCAGCAGCTTGCCCAGCGGGAGGGCCGGTGGGGAGCTGTTTTTT,CASSLPSGRAGGELFF
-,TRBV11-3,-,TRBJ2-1,TGTGCCAGCAGCTCGGGAGCGATTGAGCAGTTCTTC,CASSSGAIEQFF
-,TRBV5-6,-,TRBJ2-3,TGTGCCAGCAGCCCCCCGGCTAGCCGTGATCCTGATACGCAGTATTTT,CASSPPASRDPDTQYF
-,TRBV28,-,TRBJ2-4,TGTGCCAGCAGTTCTGAGAACATTCAGTACTTC,CASSSENIQYF
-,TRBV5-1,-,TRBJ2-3,TGCGCCAGCAGCTTGGTTCAGGGAGGCACAGATACGCAGTATTTT,CASSLVQGGTDTQYF
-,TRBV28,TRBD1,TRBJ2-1,TGTGCCAGCAGTTCCCCCCCAGGTGCGACAGGGGACAATGAGCAGTTCTTC,CASSSPPGATGDNEQFF
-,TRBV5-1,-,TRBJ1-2,TGCGCCAGCAGCTATTCGGGGGAACGCCGCTATGGCTACACCTTC,CASSYSGERRYGYTF
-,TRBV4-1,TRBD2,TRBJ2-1,TGCGCCAGCAGCCCTGGGGGTAGCGGGAGTAAACCCGGGGGGTACAATGAGCAGTTCTTC,CASSPGGSGSKPGGYNEQFF
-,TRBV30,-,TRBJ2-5,TGTGCCTGCCGAGACTTAGCCAGAGAGACCCAGTACTTC,CACRDLARETQYF
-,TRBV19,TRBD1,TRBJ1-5,TGTGCCAGTAGTATAGGACAGGGGGGAGGTCAGCCCCAGCATTTT,CASSIGQGGGQPQHF
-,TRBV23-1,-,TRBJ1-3,TGCGCCAGCAGCCAAACCCTCGGGGGGCTGGGAAACACCATATATTTT,CASSQTLGGLGNTIYF
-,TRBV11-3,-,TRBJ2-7,TGTGCCAGCAGCTTTGGGGGGCTGCGTAGCGAGCAGTACTTC,CASSFGGLRSEQYF
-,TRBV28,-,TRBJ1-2,TGTGCCAGCAGTCCCTCCCCCGGGCGGGACTATGGCTACACCTTC,CASSPSPGRDYGYTF
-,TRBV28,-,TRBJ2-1,TGTGCCAGCAGTACAGGACTTCCTAATGAGCAGTTCTTC,CASSTGLPNEQFF
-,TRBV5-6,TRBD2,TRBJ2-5,TGTGCCAGCAGCCTTGGACTAGCAGAAGAAGAGACCCAGTACTTC,CASSLGLAEEETQYF
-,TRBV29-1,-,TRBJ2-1,TGCAGCGTTGTGGGGGACCTCTACAATGAGCAGTTCTTC,CSVVGDLYNEQFF
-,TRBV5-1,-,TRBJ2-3,TGCGCCAGCAGCTTGGTCCAAGCAGGCACAGATACGCAGTATTTT,CASSLVQAGTDTQYF
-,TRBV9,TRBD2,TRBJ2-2,TGTGCCAGCAGCCCCGGCTCTAGCGGGAATAGCGGGGAGCTGTTTTTT,CASSPGSSGNSGELFF
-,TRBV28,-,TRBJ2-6,TGTGCCAGCAGTTTCCCTGGGGCCAACGTCCTGACTTTC,CASSFPGANVLTF
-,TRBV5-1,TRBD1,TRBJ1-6,TGCGCCAGCGGGGGGACAGGATATAATTCACCCCTCCACTTT,CASGGTGYNSPLHF
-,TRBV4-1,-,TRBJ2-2,TGCGCCAGCAGCCAAGTCCCTGACAGCTACACCGGGGAGCTGTTTTTT,CASSQVPDSYTGELFF
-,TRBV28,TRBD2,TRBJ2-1,TGTGCCAGCAGGTCAAAAGCGGGGTCCTACAATGAGCAGTTCTTC,CASRSKAGSYNEQFF